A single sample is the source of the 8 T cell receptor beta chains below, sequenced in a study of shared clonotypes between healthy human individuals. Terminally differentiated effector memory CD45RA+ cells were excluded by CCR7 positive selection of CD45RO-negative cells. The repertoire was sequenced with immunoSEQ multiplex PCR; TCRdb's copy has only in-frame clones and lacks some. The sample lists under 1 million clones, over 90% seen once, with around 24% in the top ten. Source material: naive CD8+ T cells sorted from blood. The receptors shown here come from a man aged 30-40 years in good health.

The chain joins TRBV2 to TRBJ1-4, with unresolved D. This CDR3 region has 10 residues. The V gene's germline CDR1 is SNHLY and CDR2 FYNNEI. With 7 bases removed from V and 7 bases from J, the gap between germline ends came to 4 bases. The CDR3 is CASKVEKLFF. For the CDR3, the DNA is TGTGCCAGCAAGGTTGAAAAACTGTTTTTT.

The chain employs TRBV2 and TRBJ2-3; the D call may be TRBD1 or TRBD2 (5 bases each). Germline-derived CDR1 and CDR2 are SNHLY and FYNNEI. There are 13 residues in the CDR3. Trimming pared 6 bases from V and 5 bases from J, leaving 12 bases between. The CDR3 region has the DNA TGTGCCAGCAGGGGGCGGGTGCTAGATACGCAGTATTTT. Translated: CASRGRVLDTQYF.

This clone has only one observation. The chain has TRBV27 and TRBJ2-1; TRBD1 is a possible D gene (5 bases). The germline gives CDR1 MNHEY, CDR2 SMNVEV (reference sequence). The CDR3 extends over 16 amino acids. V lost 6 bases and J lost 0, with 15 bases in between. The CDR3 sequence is CASRVPWGDSYNEQFF. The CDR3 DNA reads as TGTGCCAGCAGAGTCCCGTGGGGCGACTCCTACAATGAGCAGTTCTTC.

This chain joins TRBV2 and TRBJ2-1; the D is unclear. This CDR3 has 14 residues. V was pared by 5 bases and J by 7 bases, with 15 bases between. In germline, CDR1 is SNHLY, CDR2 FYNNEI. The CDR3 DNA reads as TGTGCCAGCAGTTCTTGGCCTCCCGTTAATGAGCAGTTCTTC. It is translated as CASSSWPPVNEQFF.

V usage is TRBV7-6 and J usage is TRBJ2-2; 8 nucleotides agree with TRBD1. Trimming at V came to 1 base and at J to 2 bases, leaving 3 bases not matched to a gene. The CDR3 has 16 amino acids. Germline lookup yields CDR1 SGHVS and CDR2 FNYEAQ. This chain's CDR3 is CASSLGGTGNTGELFF. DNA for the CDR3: TGTGCCAGCAGCTTAGGGGGGACAGGAAACACCGGGGAGCTGTTTTTT.

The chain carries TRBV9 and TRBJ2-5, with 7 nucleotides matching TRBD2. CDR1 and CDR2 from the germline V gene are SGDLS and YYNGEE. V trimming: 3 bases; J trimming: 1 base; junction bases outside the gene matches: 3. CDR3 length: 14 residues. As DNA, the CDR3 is TGTGCCAGCAGCGCTAGCGGAGTCCAAGAGACCCAGTACTTC. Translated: CASSASGVQETQYF.

The CDR3 spells CASSFGGSYEQYF. CDR3 sequence (DNA): TGCGCCAGCAGCTTTGGTGGCTCCTACGAGCAGTACTTC. J is TRBJ2-7 and V is TRBV5-1; no clear D. The CDR3 is made up of 13 amino acids. CDR1 SGHRS and CDR2 YFSETQ come from the germline V gene. Trimming removed 2 bases from V and 0 bases from J, with 6 bases in between.

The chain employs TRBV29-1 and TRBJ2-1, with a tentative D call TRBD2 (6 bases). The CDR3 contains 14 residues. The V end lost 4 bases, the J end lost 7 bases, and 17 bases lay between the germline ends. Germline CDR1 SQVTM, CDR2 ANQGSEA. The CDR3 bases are TGCAGCGTTGTTGGGGGGAGGCTTCGGAATGAGCAGTTCTTC. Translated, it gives CSVVGGRLRNEQFF.